Below, 24 T cell receptor beta chains from the same sample are listed, as sequenced in a study of blood T cell repertoires in COVID-19. Only in-frame clones appear in the TCRdb table, and some are missing; sequencing was by immunoSEQ multiplex PCR. The sample lists a few hundred thousand clones, about 91% occurring once. Sequencing input: peripheral blood. The origin of the receptors is a woman between 25 and 40 years old who had recovered from COVID-19.

V and J are TRBV24-1 and TRBJ2-1, with 9 bases lining up with TRBD1. Germline trimming cut 1 base from V and 4 bases from J; bases unmatched to any gene: 4. Germline lookup yields CDR1 KGHDR and CDR2 SFDVKD. The CDR3 contains 16 residues. The CDR3 DNA follows: TGTGCCACCAGTGATTTAGGGACAGGGCCTTACAATGAGCAGTTCTTC. It yields the protein CATSDLGTGPYNEQFF.

The V call is TRBV28, the J call TRBJ2-5; D is uncertain. Trimming shortened V by 2 bases and J by 1 base, and 8 bases separated the two germline ends. Germline V gene sequence: CDR1 MDHEN, CDR2 SYDVKM. CDR3 length equals 14 residues. DNA for the CDR3: TGTGCCAGCAGTTTAGGGCAGACCCAAGAGACCCAGTACTTC. It encodes CASSLGQTQETQYF. Supplemented by reference TRBV28 and TRBJ2-5, the full variable domain reads DVKVTQSSRYLVKRTGEKVFLECVQDMDHENMFWYRQDPGLGLRLIYFSYDVKMKEKGDIPEGYSVSREKKERFSLILESASTNQTSMYLCASSLGQTQETQYFGPGTRLLVL.

The chain joins TRBV5-1 to TRBJ1-6, with D maybe TRBD1 (5 bases). The CDR3 loop spans 16 amino acids. Germline CDR1 reads SGHRS; CDR2 reads YFSETQ. V was shortened by 0 bases and J by 7 bases, with 14 bases between the two germline ends. CDR3 coding DNA: TGCGCCAGCAGCTTGGGCGCGGGGGGGAGCAATTCACCCCTCCACTTT. It translates to CASSLGAGGSNSPLHF.

This clone was recorded only once. The chain uses TRBV7-2 and TRBJ1-1; 9 nucleotides line up with TRBD1. This CDR3 region has 16 residues. Germline V gives CDR1 SGHTA, CDR2 FQGNSA. V shed 3 bases and J 7 bases; nucleotides not matched to a gene: 12. CDR3 sequence reads: CASSFLWTGASYEAFF. The CDR3 DNA reads TGTGCCAGCAGCTTTTTGTGGACAGGGGCCTCATATGAAGCTTTCTTT.

The V call is TRBV5-1, the J call TRBJ2-3, with D unresolved. CDR1 is SGHRS, CDR2 YFSETQ, per germline. V lost 6 bases, J lost 5 bases, and 16 bases lay in between. This CDR3 contains 14 residues. The CDR3 nucleotides are TGCGCCAGCACCCTCCAGAACCTCAGAGATACGCAGTATTTT. Protein sequence: CASTLQNLRDTQYF. Supplemented by reference TRBV5-1 and TRBJ2-3, the full variable domain reads KAGVTQTPRYLIKTRGQQVTLSCSPISGHRSVSWYQQTPGQGLQFLFEYFSETQRNKGNFPGRFSGRQFSNSRSEMNVSTLELGDSALYLCASTLQNLRDTQYFGPGTRLTVL.

J is TRBJ2-7 and V is TRBV7-9; the match to TRBD2 covers 8 bases. The germline V gene encodes CDR1 SEHNR and CDR2 FQNEAQ (reference sequence). V was pared by 7 bases and J by 3 bases, with 8 bases of the junction left unmatched. This CDR3 is built from 14 residues. CDR3 DNA sequence: TGTGCCAGCAATCTAGCGGGCGAACACTACGAGCAGTACTTC. Amino acid sequence: CASNLAGEHYEQYF.

The gene calls are TRBV19 and TRBJ1-2; TRBD1 is a possible D gene (5 bases). CDR3 length equals 14 residues. With 4 bases removed from V and 0 bases from J, the gap between germline ends came to 9 bases. The germline V gene encodes CDR1 LNHDA and CDR2 SQIVND (reference sequence). Written as DNA, the CDR3 is TGTGCCAGTAGTAGACAGTTAGCTAACTATGGCTACACCTTC. Protein sequence: CASSRQLANYGYTF.

Ten or more counts support this clone. The V and J genes are TRBV21-1 and TRBJ2-1; the listed D gene, TRBD1, was not tested against the DNA. TRBV21-1 is noted as a pseudogene. The CDR3 has 13 residues. CDR3 region: CASSKAQSDEQFF. CDR3 bases: TGTGCCAGCAGCAAAGCACAGAGTGATGAGCAGTTCTTC.

This clone was recorded only once. The genes are TRBV13 and TRBJ2-4, with D unclear. In germline, CDR1 is PRHDT, CDR2 FYEKMQ (reference sequence). This CDR3 is 13 amino acids long. Trimming cost V 0 bases and J 5 bases, with 5 bases left between them. CDR3 bases: TGTGCCAGCAGCTTAGGGAGAGAAAACATTCAGTACTTC. Protein product: CASSLGRENIQYF.

The chain links TRBV5-4 to TRBJ2-3; TRBD1 agrees at 8 bases. The germline gives CDR1 SGHNT, CDR2 YYREEE (reference sequence). V lost 3 bases and J lost 1; bases outside the gene matches: 16. There are 19 residues in the CDR3. In DNA, the CDR3 is TGTGCCAGCAGCTCACCTGCTGGCAGGGGGCGGTCTGGCACAGATACGCAGTATTTT. Protein: CASSSPAGRGRSGTDTQYF.

This CDR3 reads CASSIVDRNIQYF. The CDR3 DNA reads TGTGCCAGTAGTATAGTGGACAGAAACATTCAGTACTTC. This chain joins TRBV19 and TRBJ2-4, with D possibly matching TRBD1 (6 bases). Trimming pared 1 base from V and 6 bases from J, leaving 7 bases between. This CDR3 spans 13 amino acids. CDR1 and CDR2 from the germline V gene are LNHDA and SQIVND (reference sequence). Full variable domain (missing parts from reference TRBV19 and TRBJ2-4): DGGITQSPKYLFRKEGQNVTLSCEQNLNHDAMYWYRQDPGQGLRLIYYSQIVNDFQKGDIAEGYSVSREKKESFPLTVTSAQKNPTAFYLCASSIVDRNIQYFGAGTRLSVL.

CDR3 coding DNA: TGTGCCACCAGCGGGGACAGCTCTAGATTGGGCTCCTATAATTCACCCCTCCACTTT. It yields the protein CATSGDSSRLGSYNSPLHF. The chain links TRBV15 to TRBJ1-6; 7 nucleotides agree with TRBD1. Germline CDR1 is LNHNV and CDR2 is YYDKDF (reference sequence). The CDR3 has 19 amino acids. V lost 5 bases and J lost 0; bases outside the gene matches: 13.

The chain combines TRBV7-2 with TRBJ1-2; tentatively, D is TRBD1 (6 bases). The CDR3 contains 14 residues. V lost 4 bases and J lost 6, with 15 bases in between. In germline, CDR1 is SGHTA, CDR2 FQGNSA. Written as DNA, the CDR3 is TGTGCCAGCAGCTCTTTCCAGGGGATCGATGGCTACACCTTC. Protein sequence: CASSSFQGIDGYTF.

J is TRBJ1-3 and V is TRBV28; 8 bases align to TRBD1. Trimming removed 3 bases from V and 4 bases from J; junction bases left unmatched: 5. This CDR3 has 15 residues. Germline V gene sequence: CDR1 MDHEN, CDR2 SYDVKM. In nucleotides, the CDR3 is TGTGCCAGCAGTTTTCTAAGGGACAGGGGAAACACCATATATTTT. Amino acids: CASSFLRDRGNTIYF.

Only one count was recorded for this clone. The CDR3 sequence: CASSQARRGQPQHF. The CDR3, as DNA: TGCGCCAGCAGCCAAGCCCGGAGGGGTCAGCCCCAGCATTTT. The V and J genes are TRBV4-3 and TRBJ1-5, with D possibly being TRBD1 (5 bases). V lost 1 base and J 6 bases, leaving 10 bases between the germline ends. The CDR3 is made up of 14 amino acids. Germline V gene data show CDR1 as LGHNA and CDR2 as YSLEER.

CDR3 sequence (DNA): TGTGCCACCACCGGTTCGGCAGATACGCAGTATTTT. This sequence encodes CATTGSADTQYF. The V call is TRBV19, the J call TRBJ2-3; D not certain. Germline V gene sequence: CDR1 LNHDA, CDR2 SQIVND (reference sequence). This CDR3 spans 12 amino acids. Trimming shortened V by 10 bases and J by 4 bases, and 12 bases separated the two germline ends. The whole variable domain, remainder taken from reference TRBV19 and TRBJ2-3, is DGGITQSPKYLFRKEGQNVTLSCEQNLNHDAMYWYRQDPGQGLRLIYYSQIVNDFQKGDIAEGYSVSREKKESFPLTVTSAQKNPTAFYLCATTGSADTQYFGPGTRLTVL.

The chain's CDR3 is CASSPRQGAYEQYF. In nucleotides, the CDR3 is TGTGCCAGCTCACCACGACAGGGTGCCTACGAGCAGTACTTC. The chain employs TRBV18 and TRBJ2-7; 7 bases map to TRBD1. V was pared by 1 base and J by 2 bases, with 2 bases of the junction left unmatched. Germline values: CDR1 KGHSH, CDR2 LQKENI. This CDR3 has 14 residues.

Turning to this clone: Within the sample, other DNA sequences also encode this same CDR3. The rearrangement joins TRBV7-2 to TRBJ2-7; no firm D call. The germline CDR1 and CDR2 sequences are SGHTA and FQGNSA. V shed 2 bases and J shed 2 bases, with 4 bases lying between them. The CDR3 spans 12 residues. The CDR3 region has the DNA TGTGCCAGCAGCTTAACTGCCTACGAGCAGTACTTC. Amino acid sequence: CASSLTAYEQYF. The complete variable domain, with remaining parts taken from reference TRBV7-2 and TRBJ2-7, reads GAGVSQSPSNKVTEKGKDVELRCDPISGHTALYWYRQSLGQGLEFLIYFQGNSAPDKSGLPSDRFSAERTGGSVSTLTIQRTQQEDSAVYLCASSLTAYEQYFGPGTRLTVT.

The CDR3 region has the DNA TGTGCCAGTAGTATAGGTGGGACAGGGGCCTCCTACGAGCAGTACTTC. It encodes CASSIGGTGASYEQYF. The chain is built from TRBV19 and TRBJ2-7; 10 bases map to TRBD1. The CDR3 sequence is 16 residues long. Germline lookup yields CDR1 LNHDA and CDR2 SQIVND (reference sequence). The V gene end was trimmed by 1 base and the J gene end by 0 bases; junction bases not matched to a gene: 3.

The chain is built from TRBV7-3 and TRBJ1-1; D possibly corresponds to TRBD1 (6 bases). Trimming left V 0 bases short and J 1 base short, with 6 bases between. The CDR3 is 14 amino acids. CDR1 and CDR2 from the germline V gene are SGHTA and FQGTGA. The CDR3 is CASSLTGQNTEAFF. The DNA of the CDR3 is TGTGCCAGCAGCTTAACGGGACAGAACACTGAAGCTTTCTTT. The full variable domain, its missing parts supplied by reference TRBV7-3 and TRBJ1-1, is GAGVSQTPSNKVTEKGKYVELRCDPISGHTALYWYRQSLGQGPEFLIYFQGTGAADDSGLPNDRFFAVRPEGSVSTLKIQRTERGDSAVYLCASSLTGQNTEAFFGQGTRLTVV.

The rearrangement joins TRBV19 to TRBJ1-5; D call uncertain. This CDR3 spans 18 amino acids. Germline CDR1 reads LNHDA; CDR2 reads SQIVND (reference sequence). V was pared by 1 base and J by 3 bases, with 19 bases between. This CDR3 reads CASSIGTSGAKINQPQHF. The CDR3 nucleotides read TGTGCCAGTAGTATAGGGACTTCGGGCGCGAAGATCAATCAGCCCCAGCATTTT.

V gene TRBV6-5 combines with J gene TRBJ2-2, with TRBD1 matching 8 bases. The CDR3 sequence is 15 residues long. The V gene's germline CDR1 is MNHEY and CDR2 SVGAGI. V shed 7 bases, J shed 4 bases, and the junction held 8 bases outside the gene matches. CDR3 nucleotide sequence: TGTGCCAGCACTACGACAGGGGACGGCACCGGGGAGCTGTTTTTT. Translation: CASTTTGDGTGELFF.

The CDR3 DNA reads as TGTGCCACCCAGAATGAGGGGGCACTAGCCAAAAACATTCAGTACTTC. The encoded protein is CATQNEGALAKNIQYF. The chain has TRBV2 and TRBJ2-4, with 7 bases identical to TRBD1. With 10 bases clipped from V and 0 bases from J, the junction kept 12 bases outside the gene matches. The length of the CDR3 is 16 residues. The germline CDR1 and CDR2 sequences are SNHLY and FYNNEI.

V is TRBV29-1 and J is TRBJ1-1; a weak D match, TRBD1 (6 bases). There are 14 residues in the CDR3. Deletions cut 4 bases from V and 4 bases from J, with 16 bases between. Germline V lookup: CDR1 SQVTM, CDR2 ANQGSEA. The CDR3 loop reads CSVAGTSGGTEAFF. CDR3 coding DNA: TGCAGCGTTGCCGGGACAAGTGGAGGCACTGAAGCTTTCTTT.